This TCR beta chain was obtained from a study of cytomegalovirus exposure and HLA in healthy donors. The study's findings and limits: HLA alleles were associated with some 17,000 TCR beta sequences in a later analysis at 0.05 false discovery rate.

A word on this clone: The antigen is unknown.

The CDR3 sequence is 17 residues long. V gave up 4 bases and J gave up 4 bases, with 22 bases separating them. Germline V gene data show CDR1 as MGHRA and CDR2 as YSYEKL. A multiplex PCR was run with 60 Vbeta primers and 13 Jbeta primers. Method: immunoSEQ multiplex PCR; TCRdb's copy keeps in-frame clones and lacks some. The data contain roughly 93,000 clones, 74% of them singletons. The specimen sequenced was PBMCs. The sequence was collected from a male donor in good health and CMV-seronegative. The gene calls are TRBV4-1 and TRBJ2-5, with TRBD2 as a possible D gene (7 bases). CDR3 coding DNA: TGCGCCAGCAGCCTAAACTTGGGGGGGGCTCGTGGAGAGACCCAGTACTTC. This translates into CASSLNLGGARGETQYF.